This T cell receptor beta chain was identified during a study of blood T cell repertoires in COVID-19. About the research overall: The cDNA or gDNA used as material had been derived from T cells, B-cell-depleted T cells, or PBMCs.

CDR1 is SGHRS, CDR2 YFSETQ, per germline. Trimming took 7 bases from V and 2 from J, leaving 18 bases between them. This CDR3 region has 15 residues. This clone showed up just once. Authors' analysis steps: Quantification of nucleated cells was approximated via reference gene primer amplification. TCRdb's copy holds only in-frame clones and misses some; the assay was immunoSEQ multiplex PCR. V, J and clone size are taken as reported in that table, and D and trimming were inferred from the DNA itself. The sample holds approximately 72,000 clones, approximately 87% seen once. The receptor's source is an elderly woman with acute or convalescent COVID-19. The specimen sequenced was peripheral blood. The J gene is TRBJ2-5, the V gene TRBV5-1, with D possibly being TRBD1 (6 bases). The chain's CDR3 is CASRMTRTEQETQYF. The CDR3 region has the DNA TGCGCCAGCCGCATGACGCGGACAGAGCAAGAGACCCAGTACTTC.